The T cell receptor beta chain under discussion was sequenced for a study of OX40 agonist ivuxolimab in advanced cancers. Study at large: Allowance was made for prior anti-PD-1, anti-PD-L1 or anti-CTLA-4 therapy, and around 41% had some. Study findings and constraints: Also present in some nonresponders was a low level of normalized T-cell clonal expansion. Antigen specificity was not determined for the expanded peripheral T cells.

The assay was immunoSEQ multiplex PCR, and TCRdb's table has in-frame clones only and misses some. The sample contains tens of thousands of clones, 75% to 95% of which appear only once. This clone is a singleton in its sample. The antigen remains undetermined. V shed 6 bases and J shed 1 base, with 12 bases lying between them. Germline V gives CDR1 MGHRA, CDR2 YSYEKL. The CDR3 consists of 14 residues. The source was CD4+ or CD8+ T cells sorted from blood, collected in a trial of the OX40 agonist ivuxolimab. This TCR derives from an adult with an advanced solid tumor such as melanoma, head and neck, liver or kidney cancer. The rearrangement uses TRBV4-1 and TRBJ1-1; the D gene is possibly TRBD1 (6 bases). The DNA of the CDR3 is TGCGCCAGCAGGGAAACAGGGCAGAACACTGAAGCTTTCTTT. Translated, it gives CASRETGQNTEAFF.